These T cell receptor beta chains were read from a single sample in a study of monozygotic twins with inflammatory bowel disease. From its re-call of the 5' RACE reads, TCRdb lists each CDR3 protein once, without DNA. The sample table sets out 110,000 to 150,000 distinct CDR3 sequences. Sequencing used blood. These receptor sequences come from a human donor with ulcerative colitis or Crohn's disease, or a healthy co-twin of an affected twin (not recorded which). The CDR3 runs from the conserved cysteine through the conserved F or W.

V gene	J gene	CDR3 protein
TRBV20-1	TRBJ1-1	CSAKGKVNTEAFF
TRBV6-2/TRBV6-3	TRBJ2-2	CASSYQKGSGELFF
TRBV5-1	TRBJ2-7	CASSLGPTDTYEQYF
TRBV18	TRBJ2-5	CASLWGLAASGRETQYF
TRBV12-3/TRBV12-4	TRBJ2-2	CASSSGLQENTGELFF
TRBV7-3	TRBJ2-5	CASSAGLAQETQYF
TRBV20-1	TRBJ2-4	CSAPQQGARAKNIQYF
TRBV20-1	TRBJ2-1	CSARPRAGAQAYNEQFF
TRBV24-1	TRBJ2-1	CATSDLGPGRVNEQFF
TRBV4-2	TRBJ1-2	CASSQEQGILYGYTF
TRBV11-2	TRBJ2-7	CASSFPGTSVIEQYF
TRBV2	TRBJ2-6	CASSPDLYNVLTF
TRBV11-2	TRBJ2-2	CASSLNRRTALNGELFF
TRBV7-3	TRBJ2-3	CASSGSTDTQYF
TRBV7-2	TRBJ1-2	CASSLNRDYYGYTF
TRBV28	TRBJ1-5	CASSPGGLEQPQHF